This T cell receptor beta chain emerged from a study of T cell responses to AZD1222 COVID-19 vaccine. Across the whole study: Recipients boosted at about 4 weeks or about 12 weeks are pooled. Study outcomes and limitations: AZD1222 recipients seropositive at baseline numbered only five to seven. Receipt of two AZD1222 doses was followed by a rise in Spike-specific TCR breadth and depth. Across spike, vaccine-associated CD4 TCRs were found, dominant at 160-218 and 743-854.

Clones were read by immunoSEQ multiplex PCR, and TCRdb kept only the in-frame ones, dropping some. The sample contains fewer than 35,000 clones, 80% to 95% of which appear only once. Of note for this clone: The antigen is undetermined.

The CDR3 spans 12 residues. In germline, CDR1 is SGHNT, CDR2 YYREEE (reference sequence). Trimming removed 4 bases at V and 0 bases at J, with 3 bases between. The chain carries TRBV5-4 and TRBJ2-3; D ambiguous. The TCR was taken from an adult in good health. This specimen was peripheral blood, taken on day 0 of AZD1222 vaccination. The CDR3 spells CASSVSTDTQYF. The DNA of the CDR3 is TGTGCCAGCAGCGTGAGCACAGATACGCAGTATTTT.